Detailed here is one T cell receptor beta chain. Its recognized antigen is unknown. Base qualities are not recorded, but no much larger clone differs from it by a single base. Collaborating institutions collected whole blood in K2EDTA tubes following their own protocols. Collaborator samples were shipped for TCRbeta analysis as frozen whole blood, isolated PBMCs, or DNA extracted from either sample type. The immunoSEQ Assay, a bias-controlled multiplex PCR, was used to amplify TCRbeta CDR3 regions from genomic DNA. Concerning the study's data processing: The number of nucleated cells in each sample was estimated from the amplification of reference gene primers within the assay. To quantify the absolute abundance of each unique TCRbeta CDR3 rearrangement, sequence reads were collapsed and filtered. For each sample, productive Simpson clonality was calculated by taking the square root of Simpson's diversity index across productive rearrangements. Sourced from immuneACCESS, this table was stored by TCRdb with only in-frame sequences that have V and J called. A share of the clones is absent; for the studies checked, an unresolved V gene accounts for under half, and the remainder has no known explanation. The DNA gave D and trimming, while V, J and clone size come from that table. The sample table contains about 100,000 clones; only one count was recorded for more than 65% of them. The ten largest clones capture less than 35% of the sample.

The data derive from a study of blood T cell repertoires in COVID-19 (dated by TCRdb to between 2020 and 2021). A note on the overall study: Collaborator samples came from the United States, Italy and Spain and covered acute and convalescent phases of COVID-19. The prospective study material was composed of cDNA or gDNA derived from T cells, B-cell-depleted T cells, or PBMCs. The dataset comprised deeply sampled blood TCRbeta repertoires from subjects exposed to, actively infected with, or recovered from COVID-19. The repertoires were released in a freely available public database intended as a resource for research on the immune response to SARS-CoV-2. Samples were obtained from the ongoing ImmuneRACE study (first 160 participants) and from 950 to 1,500 subjects provided by 6 global collaborators. Nearly every sample came with metadata listing a de-identified subject ID, COVID-19 status, age in years and sex. HLA class I and class II types, where available, came from metadata supplied by the sample provider rather than from assay-based typing.

Overall study outcomes, separate from this receptor: Clinical and demographic metadata were provided uncurated, with the amount varying by source and participant.

From the cysteine up to the phenylalanine, the CDR3 has a length of 14 residues. Only the CDR3 region is kept as DNA, spanning 42 bases read in frame from base 1. Germline trimming amounts to 2 bases on V and 3 bases on J, with 1 as the count of junction bases outside the gene matches. Sequences MNHEY (CDR1) and SVGAGI (CDR2) are obtained from the germline V gene. The sample taken for sequencing was peripheral blood. The chain was built from TRBV6-5 and TRBJ2-7; TRBD1 lines up with 10 middle nucleotides. This clonotype originated in a man between 65 and 85 years old with active or convalescent COVID-19. Here the CDR3 is given as CASSYRDRGYEQYF. The nucleotides are TGTGCCAGCAGTTACCGGGACAGGGGCTACGAGCAGTACTTC.